Each of the 10 T cell receptor beta chains below was sequenced from the same sample in a study of T cells after posttransplantation cyclophosphamide. Produced via immunoSEQ multiplex PCR; TCRdb's table is partial and in-frame only. Sampling found 44,000 or so clones, none seen once. Sequencing was performed on PBMCs. These receptor sequences come from a man between 35 and 55 years old in good health, CMV-negative, and a related stem cell transplant donor.

This clone occurred many times. This sequence joins TRBV19 and TRBJ2-2; a weak D match, TRBD1 (5 bases). The CDR3 has 13 amino acids. Trimming removed 4 bases from V and 6 bases from J, with 9 bases in between. CDR1 is LNHDA, CDR2 SQIVND, per germline (reference sequence). The chain's CDR3 is CASSKGVSGELFF. In nucleotides, the CDR3 is TGTGCCAGTAGTAAAGGGGTATCCGGGGAGCTGTTTTTT.

This clone was counted many times. The chain links TRBV7-2 to TRBJ1-1; D might be TRBD1 (6 bases). The germline V gene has CDR1 SGHTA and CDR2 FQGNSA. The V end lost 1 base, the J end lost 5 bases, and 8 bases lay between the germline ends. The CDR3 is 13 amino acids. The CDR3 DNA follows: TGTGCCAGCAGCTTAGTCAGGGGAACTGAAGCTTTCTTT. It translates to CASSLVRGTEAFF.

This clone was counted at least ten times. This chain joins TRBV29-1 and TRBJ2-7; 10 bases map to TRBD2. The CDR3 is 14 amino acids. J was trimmed by 5 bases and V by 5 bases; bases with no gene match: 9. Germline CDR1 SQVTM, CDR2 ANQGSEA. The CDR3 bases are TGCAGCGTTTTGAGCGGGAGGGGCGAGAACGAGCAGTACTTC. It codes for CSVLSGRGENEQYF.

This clone was observed at least ten times. V gene TRBV5-8 combines with J gene TRBJ2-2; TRBD1 matches at 8 bases. V dropped 5 bases and J dropped 4; count of bases not matched to a gene: 7. CDR3 length: 15 amino acids. The germline CDR1 and CDR2 sequences are SGHTS and YDEGEE. The CDR3 DNA reads TGTGCCAGCAGAGCCCGGACAGGGACCACCGGGGAGCTGTTTTTT. This gives the protein CASRARTGTTGELFF.

This clone was observed many times. V gene TRBV10-3 combines with J gene TRBJ1-2; 10 positions match TRBD1. Trimming cost V 2 bases and J 4 bases; bases outside gene matches: 7. Germline assignment: CDR1 ENHRY and CDR2 SYGVKD. This CDR3 contains 16 residues. The CDR3 sequence: CAISELGTGEIYGYTF. DNA of the CDR3: TGTGCCATCAGTGAGCTAGGGACAGGGGAGATCTATGGCTACACCTTC.

This clone showed up many times. The CDR3 bases are TGTGCCAGCAGCTTAGGGACAGCGGAAAACATTCAGTACTTC. Residues: CASSLGTAENIQYF. This sequence joins TRBV7-3 and TRBJ2-4; TRBD1 aligns across 7 bases. Germline V lookup: CDR1 SGHTA, CDR2 FQGTGA. V lost 2 bases, J lost 5 bases, and 3 bases stayed unmatched. The CDR3 loop spans 14 amino acids.

This clone has a count of ten or more. The chain combines TRBV25-1 with TRBJ2-2; 9 nucleotides match TRBD1. The germline V gene encodes CDR1 MGHDK and CDR2 SYGVNS. The CDR3 loop spans 15 amino acids. Trimming cost V 6 bases and J 3 bases; bases outside gene matches: 5. DNA of the CDR3: TGTGCCAGCAGGGCCGGGACAGGGTACACCGGGGAGCTGTTTTTT. Translated: CASRAGTGYTGELFF. The full variable domain, its missing parts supplied by reference TRBV25-1 and TRBJ2-2, is EADIYQTPRYLVIGTGKKITLECSQTMGHDKMYWYQQDPGMELHLIHYSYGVNSTEKGDLSSESTVSRIRTEHFPLTLESARPSHTSQYLCASRAGTGYTGELFFGEGSRLTVL.

This clone was detected many times. The chain combines TRBV28 with TRBJ2-1, with 9 nucleotides matching TRBD2. Germline CDR1 MDHEN, CDR2 SYDVKM. The CDR3 has 18 residues. V lost 4 bases, J lost 0 bases, and 10 bases stayed unmatched. CDR3 loop: CASSSPGLAPSSYNEQFF. The CDR3 bases are TGTGCCAGCAGTTCCCCGGGACTAGCCCCGAGCTCCTACAATGAGCAGTTCTTC.

This clone was counted many times. This sequence joins TRBV11-2 and TRBJ2-7, with 9 bases aligning to TRBD1. J was trimmed by 5 bases and V by 5 bases; bases with no gene match: 7. From germline, CDR1 is SGHAT and CDR2 FQNNGV. The CDR3 loop spans 14 amino acids. CDR3 loop: CASSTGQGVDEQYF. The CDR3 region has the DNA TGTGCCAGCAGCACGGGACAGGGAGTGGACGAGCAGTACTTC.

The sample holds many counts of this clone. The CDR3 nucleotides are TGTGCCAGCAGTTTGACTAGCGGGAGGATCAATGAGCAGTTCTTC. Its protein product is CASSLTSGRINEQFF. This sequence joins TRBV28 and TRBJ2-1; 13 bases match TRBD2. The trim removed 3 bases at V and 6 bases at J, leaving 2 bases unmatched. Germline CDR1 reads MDHEN; CDR2 reads SYDVKM. This CDR3 has 15 residues. Full variable domain (rest looked up from reference TRBV28 and TRBJ2-1): DVKVTQSSRYLVKRTGEKVFLECVQDMDHENMFWYRQDPGLGLRLIYFSYDVKMKEKGDIPEGYSVSREKKERFSLILESASTNQTSMYLCASSLTSGRINEQFFGPGTRLTVL.